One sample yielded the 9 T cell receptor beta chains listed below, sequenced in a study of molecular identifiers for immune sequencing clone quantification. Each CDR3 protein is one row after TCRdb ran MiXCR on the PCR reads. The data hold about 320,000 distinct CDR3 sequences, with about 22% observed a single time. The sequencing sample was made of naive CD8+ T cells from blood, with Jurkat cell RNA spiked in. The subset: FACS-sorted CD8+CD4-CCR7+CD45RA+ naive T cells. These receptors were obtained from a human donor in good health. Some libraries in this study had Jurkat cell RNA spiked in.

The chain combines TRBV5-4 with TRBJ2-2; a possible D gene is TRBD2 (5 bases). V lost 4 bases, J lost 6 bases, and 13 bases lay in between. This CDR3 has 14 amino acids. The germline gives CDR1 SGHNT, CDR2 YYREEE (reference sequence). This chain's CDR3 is CASSHPLGAGELFF. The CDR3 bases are TGTGCCAGCAGCCACCCGCTGGGAGCCGGGGAGCTGTTTTTT.

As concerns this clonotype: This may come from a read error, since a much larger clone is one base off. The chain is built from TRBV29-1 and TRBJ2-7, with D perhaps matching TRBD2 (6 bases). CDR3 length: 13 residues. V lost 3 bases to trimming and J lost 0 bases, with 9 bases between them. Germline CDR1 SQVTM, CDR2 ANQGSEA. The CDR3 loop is CSVEEGSSYEQYF. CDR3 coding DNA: TGCAGCGTTGAGGAGGGCAGCTCCTACGAGCAGTACTTC.

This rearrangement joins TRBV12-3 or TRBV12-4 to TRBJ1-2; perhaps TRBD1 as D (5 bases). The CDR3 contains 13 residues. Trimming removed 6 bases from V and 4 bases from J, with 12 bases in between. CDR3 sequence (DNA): TGTGCCAGCAGCTCAATCACAGGCTATGGCTACACCTTC. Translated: CASSSITGYGYTF.

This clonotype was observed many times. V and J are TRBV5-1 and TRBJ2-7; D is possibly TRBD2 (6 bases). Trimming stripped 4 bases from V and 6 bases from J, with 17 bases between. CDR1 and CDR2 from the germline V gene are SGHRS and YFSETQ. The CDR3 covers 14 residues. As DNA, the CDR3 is TGCGCCAGCAGCCCGGCCGGGGGATTTAGCGAGCAGTACTTC. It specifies CASSPAGGFSEQYF. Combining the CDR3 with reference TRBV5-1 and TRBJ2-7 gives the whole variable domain KAGVTQTPRYLIKTRGQQVTLSCSPISGHRSVSWYQQTPGQGLQFLFEYFSETQRNKGNFPGRFSGRQFSNSRSEMNVSTLELGDSALYLCASSPAGGFSEQYFGPGTRLTVT.

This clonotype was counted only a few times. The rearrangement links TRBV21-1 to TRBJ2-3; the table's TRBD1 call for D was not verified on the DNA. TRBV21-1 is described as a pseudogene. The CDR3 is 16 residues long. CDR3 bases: TGTGCCAGCAGCAAAGCCGGGCGGGGGAGCACAGATACGCAGTATTTT. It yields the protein CASSKAGRGSTDTQYF.

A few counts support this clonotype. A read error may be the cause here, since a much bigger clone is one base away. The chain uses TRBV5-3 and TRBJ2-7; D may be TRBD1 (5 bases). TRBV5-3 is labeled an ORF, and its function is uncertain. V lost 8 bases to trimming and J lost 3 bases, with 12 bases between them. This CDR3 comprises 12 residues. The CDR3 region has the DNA TGTGCCAGCGGCGTTGACAGCTACGAGCAGTACTTC. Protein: CASGVDSYEQYF.

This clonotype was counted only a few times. In DNA form, the CDR3 reads TGTGCCAGCAGCCACCGGGACAGGGGTGAAAAACTGTTTTTT. This encodes CASSHRDRGEKLFF. The V and J genes are TRBV7-9 and TRBJ1-4; 10 bases fit TRBD1. Germline-derived CDR1 and CDR2 are SEHNR and FQNEAQ (reference sequence). V lost 5 bases, J lost 7 bases, and 4 bases stayed unmatched. This CDR3 region has 14 residues.

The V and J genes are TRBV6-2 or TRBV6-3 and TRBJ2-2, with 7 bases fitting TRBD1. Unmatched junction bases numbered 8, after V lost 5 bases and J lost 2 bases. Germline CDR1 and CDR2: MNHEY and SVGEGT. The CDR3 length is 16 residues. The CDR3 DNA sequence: TGTGCCAGCAGTCGTACAGGGGCACCTAACACCGGGGAGCTGTTTTTT. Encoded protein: CASSRTGAPNTGELFF.

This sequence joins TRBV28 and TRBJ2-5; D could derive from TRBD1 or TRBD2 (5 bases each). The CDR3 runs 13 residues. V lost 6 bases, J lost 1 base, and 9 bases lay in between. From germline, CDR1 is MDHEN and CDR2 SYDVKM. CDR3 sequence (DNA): TGTGCCAGCAGACGGGGCAGCCAAGAGACCCAGTACTTC. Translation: CASRRGSQETQYF.